The 31 T cell receptor beta chains listed next were all sequenced from one sample in a study of neurological immune-mediated disorders. TCRdb fed the 5' RACE reads into MiXCR, producing one record per CDR3 protein. The sample yields 45,000 to 50,000 distinct CDR3 sequences, 4% to 5.5% seen once. Sequencing was carried out using PBMCs. The receptors shown here come from a woman aged 60-75 years with multiple sclerosis.

Ten or more counts support this clonotype. V and J are TRBV3-1 and TRBJ1-1; no reliable D call. CDR1 and CDR2 (germline): LGHDT, YNNKEL (reference sequence). The CDR3 length is 13 residues. V was pared by 4 bases and J by 0 bases, with 6 bases between. The CDR3 coding sequence is TGTGCCAGCAGCCCCACAGTGAACACTGAAGCTTTCTTT. It codes for CASSPTVNTEAFF.

This clonotype was found many times. The gene calls are TRBV20-1 and TRBJ2-1; D gene ambiguous. Germline V CDR1 and CDR2: DFQATT, SNEGSKA (reference sequence). The V and J ends lost 2 bases and 0 bases respectively, with 11 bases between them. This CDR3 region has 15 residues. CDR3 amino acids: CSARIPQSSYNEQFF. For the CDR3, the DNA is TGCAGTGCTAGAATACCTCAGAGCTCCTACAATGAGCAGTTCTTC.

The table lists this clonotype with many counts. The chain is built from TRBV4-1 and TRBJ1-4; 7 bases agree with TRBD1. Germline loops: CDR1 MGHRA, CDR2 YSYEKL. J was trimmed by 12 bases and V by 0 bases; bases with no gene match: 7. The CDR3 loop spans 14 amino acids. CDR3 in amino acids: CASSQDYEGAELFF. The DNA for the CDR3 is TGCGCCAGCAGCCAAGATTACGAGGGGGCAGAACTGTTTTTT.

This clonotype was seen more than once but under ten times. V gene TRBV18 combines with J gene TRBJ1-5; no firm D call. The V gene's germline CDR1 is KGHSH and CDR2 LQKENI. The ends were cut back, 2 bases at V and 2 bases at J, with 13 bases in the middle. There are 16 residues in the CDR3. CDR3 amino acids: CASSPTQAWGNQPQHF. CDR3 nucleotide sequence: TGTGCCAGCTCACCAACGCAGGCATGGGGCAATCAGCCCCAGCATTTT.

The sample holds many counts of this clonotype. The chain uses TRBV9 and TRBJ1-1; 10 bases are shared with TRBD1. Germline CDR1 SGDLS, CDR2 YYNGEE. The CDR3 loop spans 14 amino acids. Trimming at V came to 2 bases and at J to 5 bases, leaving 3 bases not matched to a gene. The CDR3 DNA reads TGTGCCAGCAGCGTGGGACAGGGGAGGACTGAAGCTTTCTTT. Protein sequence: CASSVGQGRTEAFF.

This clonotype was seen repeatedly, ten times or more. The chain links TRBV20-1 to TRBJ1-1, with 7 bases aligning to TRBD1. Germline loops: CDR1 DFQATT, CDR2 SNEGSKA (reference sequence). This CDR3 has 14 residues. J gave up 3 bases and V 5 bases, and 9 bases lay outside the gene matches. CDR3 DNA: TGCAGTGCTCCAGGGCAGGGGGGTTACACTGAAGCTTTCTTT. This encodes CSAPGQGGYTEAFF.

In its sample, this clonotype was seen many times. V and J are TRBV28 and TRBJ1-1; D call uncertain. V was trimmed by 8 bases and J by 8 bases, leaving 12 bases between them. The CDR3 length is 11 residues. Per the germline V gene, CDR1 is MDHEN and CDR2 is SYDVKM. The CDR3 region is CASAEKPEAFF. CDR3 nucleotides: TGTGCCAGCGCGGAAAAACCCGAAGCTTTCTTT.

Details on this clonotype: One base away lies a much larger clone, so this may be a sequencing read error. The chain couples TRBV20-1 to TRBJ2-2; the D gene is possibly TRBD2 (6 bases). The CDR3 contains 16 residues. The germline gives CDR1 DFQATT, CDR2 SNEGSKA (reference sequence). The CDR3 region is CSARASIRAGTGGLFF. As DNA, the CDR3 is TGCAGTGCCCGCGCCTCCATTAGGGCCGGTACCGGGGGGCTGTTTTTT.

This clonotype was picked up a small number of times. A much larger clone lies one base from this, so it may be a read error. This chain joins TRBV20-1 and TRBJ2-7; 10 nucleotides match TRBD2. Per the germline V gene, CDR1 is DFQATT and CDR2 is SNEGSKA (reference sequence). V lost 6 bases and J lost 3; bases outside the gene matches: 8. This CDR3 spans 14 amino acids. CDR3 coding DNA: TGCAGTGCGACAGCGGGGGGGAAGAGCTACGAGCAGTACTTC. Protein sequence: CSATAGGKSYEQYF.

In this sample, this clonotype turned up many times. The chain joins TRBV24-1 to TRBJ2-5; either TRBD1 or TRBD2 may supply D (5 bases each). Germline V gene sequence: CDR1 KGHDR, CDR2 SFDVKD. The CDR3 is made up of 17 amino acids. The V and J ends lost 4 bases and 5 bases respectively, with 22 bases between them. In nucleotides, the CDR3 is TGTGCCACCAGTGACCGGGGCCTAGTACCCAATTCGGAGACCCAGTACTTC. Encoded protein: CATSDRGLVPNSETQYF.

This chain uses TRBV6-5 with TRBJ2-7; no reliable D call. V was shortened by 0 bases and J by 1 base, with 13 bases between the two germline ends. Germline loops: CDR1 MNHEY, CDR2 SVGAGI. The length of the CDR3 is 16 residues. In DNA form, the CDR3 reads TGTGCCAGCAGTTACTCTGTGACCCAGGTGTCCTACGAGCAGTACTTC. Translating gives CASSYSVTQVSYEQYF.

Ten or more counts support this clonotype. The chain combines TRBV28 with TRBJ1-4; 8 bases align to TRBD1. Losses at the gene ends were 6 bases for V and 5 bases for J; bases not matched to a gene: 11. From germline, CDR1 is MDHEN and CDR2 SYDVKM. This CDR3 contains 16 residues. The CDR3: CASSRYHGTGNEKLFF. The CDR3 bases are TGTGCCAGCAGCCGATACCATGGGACAGGAAATGAAAAACTGTTTTTT. Complete variable domain (other parts from reference TRBV28 and TRBJ1-4): DVKVTQSSRYLVKRTGEKVFLECVQDMDHENMFWYRQDPGLGLRLIYFSYDVKMKEKGDIPEGYSVSREKKERFSLILESASTNQTSMYLCASSRYHGTGNEKLFFGSGTQLSVL.

This clonotype was picked up many times. The chain combines TRBV20-1 with TRBJ2-5; TRBD1 aligns across 7 bases. Germline V lookup: CDR1 DFQATT, CDR2 SNEGSKA (reference sequence). V trimming: 0 bases; J trimming: 4 bases; junction bases outside the gene matches: 5. The CDR3 spans 14 residues. The CDR3 loop reads CSARDQTGRETQYF. CDR3 DNA sequence: TGCAGTGCTAGAGACCAGACAGGGCGAGAGACCCAGTACTTC.

This sequence joins TRBV6-5 and TRBJ1-1; D not resolved. With 0 bases removed from V and 4 bases from J, the gap between germline ends came to 9 bases. Germline V lookup: CDR1 MNHEY, CDR2 SVGAGI. The CDR3 length is 14 residues. In DNA, the CDR3 is TGTGCCAGCAGTTACTCGCCGGGGAGCACTGAAGCTTTCTTT. Its translation is CASSYSPGSTEAFF.

The chain joins TRBV18 to TRBJ2-7, with TRBD2 identical over 12 bases. V shed 3 bases and J 4 bases; nucleotides not matched to a gene: 1. The length of the CDR3 is 14 residues. Germline-derived CDR1 and CDR2 are KGHSH and LQKENI. The CDR3 nucleotides read TGTGCCAGCTCACCGGGGACTAGCGGGTACGAGCAGTACTTC. Its protein product is CASSPGTSGYEQYF.

V is TRBV12-3 or TRBV12-4 and J is TRBJ1-2; D is possibly TRBD1 (6 bases). The CDR3 has 14 residues. V was trimmed by 5 bases and J by 1 base, leaving 11 bases between them. The CDR3 is CASSPTGINYGYTF. CDR3 bases: TGTGCCAGCAGTCCGACAGGTATTAACTATGGCTACACCTTC.

V usage is TRBV7-2 and J usage is TRBJ2-2; 9 positions agree with TRBD2. V lost 5 bases, J lost 3 bases, and 1 base stayed unmatched. CDR3 length equals 14 residues. Germline V gene data show CDR1 as SGHTA and CDR2 as FQGNSA. The CDR3 loop is CASSRLADTGELFF. In nucleotides, the CDR3 is TGTGCCAGCAGCCGACTAGCGGACACCGGGGAGCTGTTTTTT.

This clonotype was recorded many times. This chain links TRBV5-1 with TRBJ1-2; 7 bases align to TRBD1. Germline lookup yields CDR1 SGHRS and CDR2 YFSETQ. With 4 bases clipped from V and 11 bases from J, the junction kept 8 bases outside the gene matches. The CDR3 runs to 12 residues. This CDR3 reads CASSAAGGGYTF. The CDR3 DNA reads TGCGCCAGCAGCGCAGCAGGGGGAGGATACACCTTC.

The chain joins TRBV10-2 to TRBJ2-5, with 8 bases aligning to TRBD2. Losses at the gene ends were 6 bases for V and 5 bases for J; bases not matched to a gene: 11. CDR3 length equals 15 residues. The V gene's germline CDR1 is WSHSY and CDR2 SAAADI. The CDR3: CASSGTSPGGETQYF. CDR3 sequence (DNA): TGCGCCAGCAGCGGGACTAGTCCCGGGGGGGAGACCCAGTACTTC.

The chain has TRBV20-1 and TRBJ2-5, with D perhaps TRBD1 (6 bases). The CDR3 totals 14 residues. Between the trimmed V and J ends, which lost 6 bases and 2 bases, there was a span of 16 bases. Germline V gene data show CDR1 as DFQATT and CDR2 as SNEGSKA (reference sequence). The CDR3 DNA sequence: TGCAGTGCGGGAACAGGGTTCGATCAAGAGACCCAGTACTTC. It translates to CSAGTGFDQETQYF.

This clonotype was detected ten times or more. The chain uses TRBV12-3 or TRBV12-4 and TRBJ2-5, with TRBD1 as a possible D gene (5 bases). The CDR3 runs 11 residues. With 3 bases removed from V and 8 bases from J, the gap between germline ends came to 7 bases. In nucleotides, the CDR3 is TGTGCCAGCAGTTTTAGGGGAACCCAGTACTTC. Residues: CASSFRGTQYF.

Ten or more counts support this clonotype. The chain employs TRBV6-2 or TRBV6-3 and TRBJ1-6; D possibly corresponds to TRBD1 (5 bases). Trimming shortened V by 0 bases and J by 8 bases, and 14 bases separated the two germline ends. Germline V gene data show CDR1 as MNHEY and CDR2 as SVGEGT. The CDR3 consists of 16 residues. The CDR3: CASSYSWGSSDSPLHF. The CDR3 bases are TGTGCCAGCAGTTACTCTTGGGGCTCCTCGGATTCACCCCTCCACTTT.

The chain carries TRBV6-2 or TRBV6-3 and TRBJ2-5; TRBD1 is a possible D gene (6 bases). The CDR3 is made up of 13 amino acids. Germline CDR1 is MNHEY and CDR2 is SVGEGT. V was pared by 6 bases and J by 5 bases, with 13 bases between. The CDR3 reads CASRPDRWETQYF. DNA of the CDR3: TGTGCCAGCAGACCGGACAGATGGGAGACCCAGTACTTC.

In this sample, this clonotype turned up many times. V usage is TRBV7-6 and J usage is TRBJ1-1, with D possibly being TRBD1 (5 bases). Trimming removed 4 bases at V and 11 bases at J, with 14 bases between. Looked up from germline, CDR1 is SGHVS and CDR2 is FNYEAQ. The CDR3 runs 12 residues. Written as DNA, the CDR3 is TGTGCCAGCAGCTCCCACGGGGGGAAGGCTTTCTTT. It yields the protein CASSSHGGKAFF.

The table lists this clonotype with many counts. The genes are TRBV20-1 and TRBJ2-3; D is undetermined. The V and J ends lost 5 bases and 2 bases respectively, with 5 bases between them. Germline V gives CDR1 DFQATT, CDR2 SNEGSKA (reference sequence). CDR3 length: 11 amino acids. CDR3 in amino acids: CSAPPTDTQYF. CDR3 nucleotides: TGCAGTGCTCCGCCCACAGATACGCAGTATTTT.

The genes are TRBV2 and TRBJ2-1, with D unclear. The CDR3 extends over 13 amino acids. Germline V CDR1 and CDR2: SNHLY, FYNNEI. CDR3 DNA: TGTGCTGTCGGACGGGCACTTAGGGATGAGCAGTTCTTC. Encoded protein: CAVGRALRDEQFF.

V and J are TRBV5-1 and TRBJ2-7; 9 bases line up with TRBD1. The CDR3 sequence is 15 residues long. Germline CDR1 SGHRS, CDR2 YFSETQ. V dropped 1 base and J dropped 6; count of bases not matched to a gene: 8. The CDR3 coding sequence is TGCGCCAGCAGCTTGAGGGACAGGGAGATAGGCGAGCAGTACTTC. Amino acid sequence: CASSLRDREIGEQYF.

In this sample, this clonotype turned up many times. This rearrangement joins TRBV7-8 to TRBJ2-7, with D uncertain. Between the trimmed V and J ends, which lost 2 bases and 0 bases, there was a span of 11 bases. In germline, CDR1 is SGHVS, CDR2 FQNEAQ. This CDR3 comprises 15 residues. The CDR3 region has the DNA TGTGCCAGCAGCTTATTGAGACTGGGCTCCTACGAGCAGTACTTC. Protein sequence: CASSLLRLGSYEQYF. Full variable domain (outside the CDR3, taken from reference TRBV7-8 and TRBJ2-7): GAGVSQSPRYKVAKRGQDVALRCDPISGHVSLFWYQQALGQGPEFLTYFQNEAQLDKSGLPSDRFFAERPEGSVSTLKIQRTQQEDSAVYLCASSLLRLGSYEQYFGPGTRLTVT.

This clonotype was observed at least ten times. The rearrangement joins TRBV6-1 to TRBJ1-2; a weak D match, TRBD1 (5 bases). Deletions cut 5 bases from V and 8 bases from J, with 21 bases between. Germline V lookup: CDR1 MNHNS, CDR2 SASEGT. CDR3 length: 15 residues. The DNA of the CDR3 is TGTGCCAGCAGTAGAACGAACGGGGACGGGGCAGGCTACACCTTC. This sequence encodes CASSRTNGDGAGYTF.

The gene calls are TRBV7-7 and TRBJ2-3; D gene uncertain. With 2 bases removed from V and 2 bases from J, the gap between germline ends came to 5 bases. Per germline, CDR1 SSHAT and CDR2 FNYEAQ (reference sequence). This CDR3 has 13 residues. In DNA form, the CDR3 reads TGTGCCAGCAGCTTAAACCCCACAGATACGCAGTATTTT. This sequence encodes CASSLNPTDTQYF.

This clonotype was observed many times. V is TRBV7-9 and J is TRBJ2-2, with a tentative D call TRBD2 (5 bases). This CDR3 contains 16 residues. Germline V gene sequence: CDR1 SEHNR, CDR2 FQNEAQ (reference sequence). The germline V and J ends were trimmed by 5 bases and 3 bases, with 16 bases remaining between them. Here the CDR3 DNA reads TGTGCCAGCAGCGAAGGCACCTACGGGGACACCGGGGAGCTGTTTTTT. Encoded protein: CASSEGTYGDTGELFF.